The clone carrying this TCR beta chain showed up just once. Germline V gives CDR1 SGHRS, CDR2 YFSETQ. Germline trimming cut 4 bases from V and 0 bases from J; bases unmatched to any gene: 5. The CDR3 covers 17 residues. Researchers ran the PCR with 60 Vbeta and 13 Jbeta primers. Sequencing was performed with immunoSEQ multiplex PCR; in TCRdb, only in-frame clones are kept and a portion is missing. Among approximately 72,000 clones listed, 60% to 75% were seen once. This entry comes from a study of cytomegalovirus exposure and HLA in healthy donors. The rearrangement uses TRBV5-1 and TRBJ2-3; 13 bases agree with TRBD2. This clonotype was sampled from a man between 35 and 55 years old in good health and CMV-seropositive. The material sequenced was PBMCs. The CDR3, as DNA: TGCGCCAGCAGCACCAGGACTAGCGGGAGTAGCACAGATACGCAGTATTTT. Encoded protein: CASSTRTSGSSTDTQYF.